This T cell receptor beta chain was captured by sequencing in a study of neurological immune-mediated disorders. Germline V gene data show CDR1 as SGHRS and CDR2 as YFSETQ. The CDR3 spans 17 residues. Losses at the gene ends were 4 bases for V and 2 bases for J; bases not matched to a gene: 11. This clonotype showed up many times. Described time point: longitudinal time-point 3. One entry per CDR3 protein results from TCRdb running MiXCR on the 5' RACE reads. The sample lists about 99,000 distinct CDR3 sequences, less than 14% occurring once. Sequences were obtained from PBMCs. This rearrangement joins TRBV5-1 to TRBJ2-1, with TRBD2 identical over 8 bases. The clonotype was recovered from a female donor with HTLV-1-associated myelopathy (HAM/TSP). CDR3 coding DNA: TGCGCCAGCAGCGATCAGGGGTCCGGGGGGGCCTACAATGAGCAGTTCTTC. As protein: CASSDQGSGGAYNEQFF.